One T cell receptor (beta chain) is described in this entry. The CDR3 loop spans 13 amino acids. V lost 5 bases and J lost 11, with 18 bases in between. This sample stems from a study of blood T cell repertoires in COVID-19. Across the study: Both acute and convalescent COVID-19 samples were obtained from the United States, Italy and Spain. In each case, the material was cDNA or gDNA derived from T cells, B-cell-depleted T cells, or PBMCs.

In the authors' workflow: Amplified reference gene primers provided the basis for estimating nucleated cell counts. TCRdb's table, derived via immunoSEQ multiplex PCR, lists solely in-frame clones and lacks some. V, J and clone size reflect that table, while D and trimming were determined from the DNA. The repertoire holds roughly 280,000 clones, with around nine tenths as singletons. Patients from Seattle were sampled longitudinally, starting during active infection. The chain uses TRBV12-3 or TRBV12-4 and TRBJ1-1; D call uncertain. Sequencing used peripheral blood. This TCR was recovered from a woman aged 55-75 years with COVID-19, enrolled during active disease. The CDR3 DNA reads TGTGCCAGCAGTCCCCGGTCCGGTAGGGAGGCTTTCTTT. This encodes CASSPRSGREAFF.